These 2 T cell receptor beta chains share one sample of origin, sequenced in a study of cytomegalovirus exposure and HLA in healthy donors. A multiplex PCR was run with 60 Vbeta primers and 13 Jbeta primers. Assay: immunoSEQ multiplex PCR; the TCRdb copy retains only in-frame clones and omits some. The sample lists under 130,000 clones, approximately 16% occurring once. The sequenced material came from PBMCs. All receptors derive from a female donor in good health and CMV-seronegative.

The sample holds one count of this clone. This rearrangement joins TRBV7-9 to TRBJ2-7; 9 positions match TRBD2. Trimming at V came to 1 base and at J to 0 bases, leaving 4 bases not matched to a gene. The CDR3 spans 16 residues. The germline V gene encodes CDR1 SEHNR and CDR2 FQNEAQ (reference sequence). The CDR3 DNA sequence: TGTGCCAGCAGCTTAGTTCTAGCGGGGACCTCCTACGAGCAGTACTTC. This encodes CASSLVLAGTSYEQYF.

The gene calls are TRBV11-2 and TRBJ1-1; the D gene is possibly TRBD1 (6 bases). Trimming pared 7 bases from V and 12 bases from J, leaving 21 bases between. The CDR3 length is 13 residues. Germline V CDR1 and CDR2: SGHAT, FQNNGV. The CDR3 here is CASNPDRNKLTFF. The CDR3 DNA reads TGTGCCAGCAACCCCGACAGGAACAAGTTAACTTTCTTT.